The rows below give T cell receptor beta chains drawn from one sample of a study of blood T cell repertoires in COVID-19. Clones were read by immunoSEQ multiplex PCR, and TCRdb kept only the in-frame ones, dropping some. The table includes 150,000 to 190,000 clones, approximately 90% detected once. Material: peripheral blood. The origin of the receptors is a woman in her forties with acute or convalescent COVID-19. The CDR3 runs from the conserved cysteine through the conserved F or W. A D gene is named only where the DNA matches it firmly. Expanded clones are given a class, and other clones once, few, many or no size at all.

-	TRBV28	TRBJ2-2	-	CASSLEAPNTGELFF	TGTGCCAGCAGTTTAGAGGCGCCGAACACCGGGGAGCTGTTTTTT
-	TRBV2	TRBJ1-6	-	CASRFGGGSPLHF	TGTGCCAGCAGATTCGGGGGTGGTTCACCCCTCCACTTT
-	TRBV6-5	TRBJ2-2	-	CASSYIQGFGELFF	TGTGCCAGCAGTTACATACAGGGTTTCGGGGAGCTGTTTTTT
-	TRBV28	TRBJ2-7	-	CASSLWSLGQSSYEQYF	TGTGCCAGCAGTTTATGGTCTCTTGGACAGAGCTCCTACGAGCAGTACTTC
-	TRBV20-1	TRBJ1-5	-	CSASYGSTDSNQPQHF	TGCAGTGCTAGTTATGGCAGTACAGATAGCAATCAGCCCCAGCATTTT
-	TRBV19	TRBJ2-3	TRBD2	CASKVWAGAGDTQYF	TGTGCCAGTAAGGTTTGGGCGGGAGCAGGAGATACGCAGTATTTT
few	TRBV7-6	TRBJ1-6	TRBD1	CASSAKTGGNSPLHF	TGTGCCAGCAGCGCCAAAACAGGGGGTAATTCACCCCTCCACTTT
-	TRBV29-1	TRBJ1-1	-	CSAATGFNTEAFF	TGCAGCGCCGCAACAGGGTTTAACACTGAAGCTTTCTTT
-	TRBV3-1/TRBV3-2	TRBJ2-7	TRBD2	CASSQDRLAGVGEQYF	TGTGCCAGCAGCCAAGATAGGCTAGCGGGAGTGGGTGAGCAGTACTTC
-	TRBV28	TRBJ1-2	-	CASSFPTGDSDYGYTF	TGTGCCAGCAGTTTCCCTACAGGAGATTCCGACTATGGCTACACCTTC
-	TRBV7-6	TRBJ2-3	TRBD2	CASSRDYTRGPTDTQYF	TGTGCCAGCAGCCGGGACTACACACGGGGCCCCACGGATACGCAGTATTTT
-	TRBV7-9	TRBJ1-1	-	CASSPSGLGEVSAFF	TGTGCCAGCAGCCCCAGTGGTCTTGGGGAGGTTTCAGCTTTCTTT
once	TRBV6-2/TRBV6-3	TRBJ2-5	TRBD1	CASSYHRTGVAETQYF	TGTGCCAGCAGTTATCACAGGACAGGGGTTGCGGAGACCCAGTACTTC
-	TRBV27	TRBJ2-1	TRBD1	CASSLGQGYNEQFF	TGTGCCAGCAGTTTGGGACAGGGGTACAATGAGCAGTTCTTC
-	TRBV3-1/TRBV3-2	TRBJ1-6	-	CASSQVGGGNSPLHF	TGTGCCAGCAGCCAAGTAGGCGGAGGTAATTCACCCCTCCACTTT
once	TRBV29-1	TRBJ1-2	-	CSVRSVDGYTF	TGCAGCGTCCGTAGTGTTGATGGCTACACCTTC
-	TRBV5-1	TRBJ1-2	TRBD1	CASSLWGPGTGDGYTF	TGCGCCAGCAGCTTGTGGGGGCCCGGGACAGGGGATGGCTACACCTTC
-	TRBV9	TRBJ1-1	-	CASSVGGVGEAFF	TGTGCCAGCAGCGTAGGGGGAGTCGGTGAAGCTTTCTTT
once	TRBV27	TRBJ2-1	TRBD1	CASSRWDSIDEQFF	TGTGCCAGCAGTCGTTGGGACAGTATCGATGAGCAGTTCTTC
-	TRBV5-6	TRBJ1-4	-	CASSLPGGGEKLFF	TGTGCCAGCAGCTTGCCGGGGGGTGGTGAAAAACTGTTTTTT
-	TRBV3-1/TRBV3-2	TRBJ1-5	-	CASSQGGLNNQPQHF	TGTGCCAGCAGCCAAGGGGGGCTTAACAATCAGCCCCAGCATTTT
-	TRBV28	TRBJ2-3	-	CASSLRGAYTQYF	TGTGCCAGCAGTTTACGGGGGGCTTATACGCAGTATTTT
-	TRBV7-8	TRBJ2-7	-	CASSFIAGAGGEQYF	TGTGCCAGCAGCTTCATTGCAGGGGCCGGTGGGGAGCAGTACTTC
-	TRBV6-5	TRBJ1-1	TRBD1	CASSKDRGNTEAFF	TGTGCCAGCAGTAAGGACAGGGGGAACACTGAAGCTTTCTTT
-	TRBV27	TRBJ2-2	TRBD1	CASSIRGWSGELFF	TGTGCCAGCAGTATCAGGGGGTGGTCCGGGGAGCTGTTTTTT
-	TRBV5-4	TRBJ1-2	TRBD1	CASSLRDRGLGGYTF	TGTGCCAGCAGCTTGAGGGACAGGGGTCTAGGAGGCTACACCTTC
-	TRBV5-8	TRBJ2-1	TRBD2	CASSATSGTSGDNEQFF	TGTGCCAGCAGCGCTACTTCGGGGACTAGCGGGGACAATGAGCAGTTCTTC
-	TRBV9	TRBJ2-6	-	CASSVSGAVSGANVLTF	TGTGCCAGCAGCGTATCAGGGGCTGTCTCTGGGGCCAACGTCCTGACTTTC
-	TRBV5-4	TRBJ2-7	TRBD2	CASSSPGGRYEQYF	TGTGCCAGCAGCTCTCCCGGCGGGAGGTACGAGCAGTACTTC
-	TRBV7-9	TRBJ1-3	TRBD1	CASSHLRQGAGNTIYF	TGTGCCAGCAGCCACCTGAGACAGGGGGCTGGAAACACCATATATTTT
-	TRBV6-6	TRBJ1-4	-	CASGREKLFF	TGTGCCAGCGGGAGGGAAAAACTGTTTTTT
-	TRBV19	TRBJ2-3	TRBD2	CASSGGTSGRGTQYF	TGTGCCAGTAGTGGGGGGACTAGCGGGAGAGGTACGCAGTATTTT
-	TRBV6-5	TRBJ2-3	-	CASSVVDTQYF	TGTGCCAGCAGCGTTGTAGATACGCAGTATTTT
-	TRBV28	TRBJ1-2	TRBD1	CASSLYQQGARGYTF	TGTGCCAGCAGTTTGTATCAACAGGGGGCGCGAGGCTACACCTTC